This is a list of T cell receptor beta chains from one sample in a study of blood T cell repertoires in COVID-19. Clones were read by immunoSEQ multiplex PCR, and TCRdb kept only the in-frame ones, dropping some. The table shows about 140,000 clones, with over 75% occurring only once. The sample comprised peripheral blood. The receptors come from a man aged 45-60 years with acute or convalescent COVID-19. Each CDR3 is given with its conserved first and last residue. Each record gives: D gene, clone size, J gene, CDR3 length, V gene, CDR3 protein, CDR3 DNA. The D gene is left open where the match is weak. Some rows have no size entry. The others give once, few or many, or a class for an expanded clone.

d_call: .
clone_size: .
j_call: TRBJ1-5
cdr3_length: 15
v_call: TRBV15
cdr3_aa: CATSPQFGGNQPQHF
cdr3_nt: TGTGCCACCAGTCCCCAGTTTGGTGGCAATCAGCCCCAGCATTTT

d_call: .
clone_size: .
j_call: TRBJ2-5
cdr3_length: 13
v_call: TRBV7-9
cdr3_aa: CASSPGVQETQYF
cdr3_nt: TGTGCCAGCAGCCCGGGGGTACAAGAGACCCAGTACTTC

d_call: TRBD2
clone_size: few
j_call: TRBJ2-3
cdr3_length: 16
v_call: TRBV4-2
cdr3_aa: CASSQGPGLAGDTQYF
cdr3_nt: TGTGCCAGCAGCCAAGGGCCGGGACTAGCGGGAGATACGCAGTATTTT

d_call: .
clone_size: .
j_call: TRBJ2-7
cdr3_length: 16
v_call: TRBV6-2/TRBV6-3
cdr3_aa: CASSYRRRGPSYEQYF
cdr3_nt: TGTGCCAGCAGTTACAGGAGGCGGGGGCCTTCCTACGAGCAGTACTTC

d_call: .
clone_size: .
j_call: TRBJ1-1
cdr3_length: 15
v_call: TRBV19
cdr3_aa: CASNRRGGEVLRAFF
cdr3_nt: TGTGCCAGCAACCGGCGCGGGGGGGAAGTGCTCCGGGCTTTCTTT

d_call: .
clone_size: few
j_call: TRBJ1-2
cdr3_length: 13
v_call: TRBV12-3/TRBV12-4
cdr3_aa: CASSFGGVNGYTF
cdr3_nt: TGTGCCAGCAGTTTTGGGGGGGTAAATGGCTACACCTTC

d_call: .
clone_size: .
j_call: TRBJ2-3
cdr3_length: 16
v_call: TRBV2
cdr3_aa: CASSEGWAPGTDTQYF
cdr3_nt: TGTGCCAGCAGTGAAGGGTGGGCCCCGGGAACAGATACGCAGTATTTT

d_call: .
clone_size: .
j_call: TRBJ2-3
cdr3_length: 15
v_call: TRBV11-2
cdr3_aa: CASSLYPGATDTQYF
cdr3_nt: TGTGCCAGCAGCTTATACCCAGGGGCAACAGATACGCAGTATTTT

d_call: .
clone_size: .
j_call: TRBJ2-1
cdr3_length: 16
v_call: TRBV19
cdr3_aa: CASSIAQVSSYNEQFF
cdr3_nt: TGTGCCAGTAGTATAGCCCAGGTAAGCTCCTACAATGAGCAGTTCTTC

d_call: TRBD1
clone_size: .
j_call: TRBJ1-4
cdr3_length: 15
v_call: TRBV5-1
cdr3_aa: CASSLGQGAYEKLFF
cdr3_nt: TGCGCCAGCAGCTTAGGACAGGGGGCTTATGAAAAACTGTTTTTT

d_call: .
clone_size: .
j_call: TRBJ1-5
cdr3_length: 16
v_call: TRBV5-5
cdr3_aa: CASSLYGVYSNQPQHF
cdr3_nt: TGTGCCAGCAGCTTGTATGGAGTGTATAGCAATCAGCCCCAGCATTTT

d_call: .
clone_size: .
j_call: TRBJ2-7
cdr3_length: 13
v_call: TRBV18
cdr3_aa: CASSSGSSYEQYF
cdr3_nt: TGTGCCAGCTCATCCGGGAGCTCCTACGAGCAGTACTTC

d_call: .
clone_size: .
j_call: TRBJ2-5
cdr3_length: 15
v_call: TRBV15
cdr3_aa: CATSRDFTSQETQYF
cdr3_nt: TGTGCCACCAGCAGAGATTTCACGAGCCAAGAGACCCAGTACTTC

d_call: .
clone_size: .
j_call: TRBJ2-2
cdr3_length: 15
v_call: TRBV28
cdr3_aa: CASSFTRDPTGELFF
cdr3_nt: TGTGCCAGCAGTTTTACGAGGGATCCCACCGGGGAGCTGTTTTTT

d_call: TRBD1
clone_size: .
j_call: TRBJ1-2
cdr3_length: 16
v_call: TRBV7-3
cdr3_aa: CASSLTPPGQGSGYTF
cdr3_nt: TGTGCCAGCAGCTTAACGCCTCCGGGACAGGGGTCTGGCTACACCTTC

d_call: .
clone_size: once
j_call: TRBJ2-1
cdr3_length: 12
v_call: TRBV30
cdr3_aa: CAWTSGWGEQFF
cdr3_nt: TGTGCCTGGACCTCAGGGTGGGGTGAGCAGTTCTTC

d_call: TRBD1
clone_size: .
j_call: TRBJ1-5
cdr3_length: 14
v_call: TRBV30
cdr3_aa: CAWSVVGGSQPQHF
cdr3_nt: TGTGCCTGGAGTGTAGTAGGGGGCAGTCAGCCCCAGCATTTT

d_call: .
clone_size: .
j_call: TRBJ1-6
cdr3_length: 15
v_call: TRBV19
cdr3_aa: CASSIEIRYNSPLHF
cdr3_nt: TGTGCCAGTAGTATTGAGATCCGCTATAATTCACCCCTCCACTTT

d_call: .
clone_size: .
j_call: TRBJ2-7
cdr3_length: 14
v_call: TRBV5-4
cdr3_aa: CASSGHGDSYEQYF
cdr3_nt: TGTGCCAGCAGCGGCCACGGGGACTCCTACGAGCAGTACTTC

d_call: .
clone_size: .
j_call: TRBJ1-6
cdr3_length: 14
v_call: TRBV27
cdr3_aa: CASSPLSYNSPLHF
cdr3_nt: TGTGCCAGCAGTCCCCTCTCCTATAATTCACCCCTCCACTTT

d_call: TRBD1
clone_size: .
j_call: TRBJ1-2
cdr3_length: 16
v_call: TRBV7-6
cdr3_aa: CASSLGQGGLNYGYTF
cdr3_nt: TGTGCCAGCAGCTTGGGACAGGGGGGACTCAACTATGGCTACACCTTC

d_call: TRBD2
clone_size: once
j_call: TRBJ2-5
cdr3_length: 15
v_call: TRBV10-1
cdr3_aa: CASSETSGGGETQYF
cdr3_nt: TGCGCCAGCAGTGAAACGAGCGGGGGAGGAGAGACCCAGTACTTC

d_call: .
clone_size: .
j_call: TRBJ2-6
cdr3_length: 15
v_call: TRBV3-1/TRBV3-2
cdr3_aa: CASSRGGIGANVLTF
cdr3_nt: TGTGCCAGCAGCCGCGGAGGCATTGGGGCCAACGTCCTGACTTTC

d_call: TRBD2
clone_size: .
j_call: TRBJ2-7
cdr3_length: 14
v_call: TRBV7-2
cdr3_aa: CASSARGAAYEQYF
cdr3_nt: TGTGCCAGCAGCGCGCGGGGGGCCGCCTACGAGCAGTACTTC

d_call: .
clone_size: .
j_call: TRBJ2-1
cdr3_length: 16
v_call: TRBV7-8
cdr3_aa: CASRPLLPSWSNEQFF
cdr3_nt: TGTGCCAGCAGACCACTCCTGCCATCCTGGTCAAATGAGCAGTTCTTC

d_call: .
clone_size: .
j_call: TRBJ2-1
cdr3_length: 13
v_call: TRBV13
cdr3_aa: CASSRSSLGEQFF
cdr3_nt: TGTGCCAGCAGCCGGTCCTCTCTCGGGGAGCAGTTCTTC

d_call: .
clone_size: .
j_call: TRBJ2-5
cdr3_length: 14
v_call: TRBV9
cdr3_aa: CASNSGLRGETQYF
cdr3_nt: TGTGCCAGTAACTCGGGCCTACGGGGGGAGACCCAGTACTTC

d_call: TRBD1
clone_size: .
j_call: TRBJ2-1
cdr3_length: 16
v_call: TRBV24-1
cdr3_aa: CATSDGGTGSYNEQFF
cdr3_nt: TGTGCCACCAGTGACGGTGGGACAGGGTCTTACAATGAGCAGTTCTTC

d_call: .
clone_size: .
j_call: TRBJ1-1
cdr3_length: 12
v_call: TRBV6-5
cdr3_aa: CASGTGPTEAFF
cdr3_nt: TGTGCCAGCGGCACAGGTCCCACTGAAGCTTTCTTT

d_call: .
clone_size: once
j_call: TRBJ1-3
cdr3_length: 14
v_call: TRBV6-5
cdr3_aa: CASSKFHSGNTIYF
cdr3_nt: TGTGCCAGCAGTAAATTCCACTCTGGAAACACCATATATTTT

d_call: .
clone_size: .
j_call: TRBJ1-2
cdr3_length: 15
v_call: TRBV27
cdr3_aa: CASNLRGELDYGYTF
cdr3_nt: TGTGCCAGCAATCTTCGGGGAGAACTGGACTATGGCTACACCTTC

d_call: .
clone_size: .
j_call: TRBJ2-7
cdr3_length: 13
v_call: TRBV6-5
cdr3_aa: CASKDSPSYEQYF
cdr3_nt: TGTGCCAGCAAGGACTCCCCCTCCTACGAGCAGTACTTC

d_call: .
clone_size: .
j_call: TRBJ2-3
cdr3_length: 14
v_call: TRBV19
cdr3_aa: CASSNDQGTDTQYF
cdr3_nt: TGTGCCAGTAGTAACGATCAGGGCACAGATACGCAGTATTTT

d_call: .
clone_size: .
j_call: TRBJ1-2
cdr3_length: 15
v_call: TRBV30
cdr3_aa: CAWRKQGRGDSGYTF
cdr3_nt: TGTGCCTGGAGGAAACAGGGACGGGGGGATTCCGGCTACACCTTC

d_call: TRBD1
clone_size: few
j_call: TRBJ1-1
cdr3_length: 13
v_call: TRBV13
cdr3_aa: CASSSTGVTEAFF
cdr3_nt: TGTGCCAGCAGCTCAACAGGGGTCACTGAAGCTTTCTTT

d_call: TRBD2
clone_size: .
j_call: TRBJ2-1
cdr3_length: 16
v_call: TRBV25-1
cdr3_aa: CASSEGRGRADNEQFF
cdr3_nt: TGTGCCAGCAGTGAAGGTCGCGGGAGGGCCGACAATGAGCAGTTCTTC

d_call: .
clone_size: .
j_call: TRBJ1-2
cdr3_length: 13
v_call: TRBV9
cdr3_aa: CASSVGGQGGYTF
cdr3_nt: TGTGCCAGCAGCGTAGGAGGTCAGGGAGGCTACACCTTC

d_call: TRBD1
clone_size: .
j_call: TRBJ2-2
cdr3_length: 15
v_call: TRBV29-1
cdr3_aa: CSVQLRDRGTGELFF
cdr3_nt: TGCAGCGTCCAACTCCGGGACAGGGGCACCGGGGAGCTGTTTTTT

d_call: TRBD1
clone_size: .
j_call: TRBJ2-5
cdr3_length: 14
v_call: TRBV5-1
cdr3_aa: CASSSGQAAETQYF
cdr3_nt: TGCGCCAGCAGCTCCGGACAGGCAGCGGAGACCCAGTACTTC

d_call: .
clone_size: .
j_call: TRBJ1-1
cdr3_length: 15
v_call: TRBV7-9
cdr3_aa: CASSYDRTSNTEAFF
cdr3_nt: TGTGCCAGCAGCTATGATCGGACTTCTAACACTGAAGCTTTCTTT

d_call: .
clone_size: .
j_call: TRBJ1-1
cdr3_length: 15
v_call: TRBV5-1
cdr3_aa: CASSLSGNMNTEAFF
cdr3_nt: TGCGCCAGCAGCTTGTCAGGGAACATGAACACTGAAGCTTTCTTT

d_call: TRBD2
clone_size: .
j_call: TRBJ2-1
cdr3_length: 17
v_call: TRBV4-1
cdr3_aa: CASSQRLGTSGRFEQFF
cdr3_nt: TGCGCCAGCAGCCAGAGACTGGGGACTAGCGGGAGATTTGAGCAGTTCTTC

d_call: .
clone_size: .
j_call: TRBJ2-7
cdr3_length: 16
v_call: TRBV5-1
cdr3_aa: CASSLGGRGVPYEQYF
cdr3_nt: TGCGCCAGCAGCTTGGGGGGTCGGGGTGTCCCCTACGAGCAGTACTTC

d_call: .
clone_size: .
j_call: TRBJ2-7
cdr3_length: 15
v_call: TRBV13
cdr3_aa: CASSLTTGNTYEQYF
cdr3_nt: TGTGCCAGCAGCTTAACCACAGGGAATACCTACGAGCAGTACTTC

d_call: TRBD2
clone_size: .
j_call: TRBJ2-7
cdr3_length: 14
v_call: TRBV2
cdr3_aa: CASSRLAFSYEQYF
cdr3_nt: TGTGCCAGCTCTCGACTAGCATTCTCCTACGAGCAGTACTTC

d_call: TRBD2
clone_size: .
j_call: TRBJ2-3
cdr3_length: 19
v_call: TRBV14
cdr3_aa: CASSGGTSGASPHTDTQYF
cdr3_nt: TGTGCCAGCAGCGGCGGGACTAGCGGAGCCTCTCCCCACACAGATACGCAGTATTTT

d_call: .
clone_size: .
j_call: TRBJ2-7
cdr3_length: 14
v_call: TRBV18
cdr3_aa: CASSPSVSSYEQYF
cdr3_nt: TGTGCCAGCTCACCTTCGGTTAGCTCCTACGAGCAGTACTTC

d_call: TRBD2
clone_size: .
j_call: TRBJ2-2
cdr3_length: 15
v_call: TRBV29-1
cdr3_aa: CSVTLAGGRTGELFF
cdr3_nt: TGCAGCGTGACACTAGCGGGGGGACGCACCGGGGAGCTGTTTTTT

d_call: .
clone_size: .
j_call: TRBJ2-2
cdr3_length: 14
v_call: TRBV27
cdr3_aa: CASSWGSDTGELFF
cdr3_nt: TGTGCCAGCAGTTGGGGTAGCGACACCGGGGAGCTGTTTTTT

d_call: TRBD1
clone_size: .
j_call: TRBJ1-3
cdr3_length: 15
v_call: TRBV30
cdr3_aa: CAWSPTGQGPNTIYF
cdr3_nt: TGTGCCTGGAGTCCGACCGGACAGGGGCCAAACACCATATATTTT

d_call: TRBD1
clone_size: once
j_call: TRBJ2-3
cdr3_length: 15
v_call: TRBV6-5
cdr3_aa: CTSSYTKGAQDTQYF
cdr3_nt: TGTACCAGCAGTTACACTAAGGGGGCCCAAGATACGCAGTATTTT

d_call: .
clone_size: .
j_call: TRBJ1-2
cdr3_length: 14
v_call: TRBV15
cdr3_aa: CATSREGLGDGYTF
cdr3_nt: TGTGCCACCAGCAGAGAGGGGCTAGGGGATGGCTACACCTTC

d_call: .
clone_size: .
j_call: TRBJ1-5
cdr3_length: 15
v_call: TRBV9
cdr3_aa: CASSVHPSADQPQHF
cdr3_nt: TGTGCCAGCAGCGTACACCCGAGCGCAGATCAGCCCCAGCATTTT